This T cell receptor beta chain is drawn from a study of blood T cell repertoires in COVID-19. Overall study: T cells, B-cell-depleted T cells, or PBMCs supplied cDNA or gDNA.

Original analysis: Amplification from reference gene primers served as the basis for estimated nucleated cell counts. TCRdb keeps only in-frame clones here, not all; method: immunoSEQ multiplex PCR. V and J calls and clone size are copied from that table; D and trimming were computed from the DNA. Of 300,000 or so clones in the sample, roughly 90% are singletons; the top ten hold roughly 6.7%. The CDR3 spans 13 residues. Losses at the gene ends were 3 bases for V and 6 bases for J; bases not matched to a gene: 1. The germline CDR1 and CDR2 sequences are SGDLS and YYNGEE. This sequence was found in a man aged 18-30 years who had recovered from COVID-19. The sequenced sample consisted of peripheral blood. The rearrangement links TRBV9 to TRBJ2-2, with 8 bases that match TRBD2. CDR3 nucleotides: TGTGCCAGCAGCGCTAGCGGGCCCGGGGAGCTGTTTTTT. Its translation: CASSASGPGELFF.